This T cell receptor beta chain was recovered during a study of a mutant IDH1 vaccine in newly diagnosed glioma. Broader study findings: Evidence of vaccine-induced immune responses was documented in roughly 93% of patients.

Sequenced by immunoSEQ multiplex PCR; TCRdb stores in-frame clones only, minus some. The table shows about 60,000 clones, with around four fifths occurring only once. As for time point: week 5, during vaccination. The vaccine gave 300 ug of a 20-mer mutant IDH1 peptide subcutaneously per dose. J was trimmed by 8 bases and V by 9 bases; bases with no gene match: 4. CDR3 length equals 12 residues. CDR1 MNHEY and CDR2 SVGAGI come from the germline V gene. As to this clone: Antigen specificity is unknown.

The V call is TRBV6-5, the J call TRBJ1-6, with 7 bases matching TRBD1. The TCR was taken from a woman between 45 and 60 years old with glioma. This sample comprised PBMCs, obtained from a glioma patient whose treatment included an IDH1 peptide vaccine. For the CDR3, the DNA is TGTGCCAGTTGCCAGGGGGATTCACCCCTCCACTTT. Translation: CASCQGDSPLHF.